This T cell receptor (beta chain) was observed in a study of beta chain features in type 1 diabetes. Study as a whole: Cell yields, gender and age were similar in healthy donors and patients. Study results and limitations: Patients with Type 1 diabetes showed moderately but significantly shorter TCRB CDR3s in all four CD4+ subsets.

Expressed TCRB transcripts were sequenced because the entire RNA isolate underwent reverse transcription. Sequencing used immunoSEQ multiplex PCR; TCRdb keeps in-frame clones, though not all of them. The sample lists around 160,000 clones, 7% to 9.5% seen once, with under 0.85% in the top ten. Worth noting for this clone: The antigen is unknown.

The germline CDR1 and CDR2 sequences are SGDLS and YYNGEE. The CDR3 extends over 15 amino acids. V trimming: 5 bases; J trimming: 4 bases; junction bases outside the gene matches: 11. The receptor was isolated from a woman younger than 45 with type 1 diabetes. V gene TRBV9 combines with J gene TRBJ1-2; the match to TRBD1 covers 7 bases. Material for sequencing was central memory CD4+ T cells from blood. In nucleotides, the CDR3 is TGTGCCAGCAGTACAAAGACAGGGAAAGTCTATGGCTACACCTTC. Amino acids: CASSTKTGKVYGYTF. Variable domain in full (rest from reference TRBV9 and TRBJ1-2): DSGVTQTPKHLITATGQRVTLRCSPRSGDLSVYWYQQSLDQGLQFLIQYYNGEERAKGNILERFSAQQFPDLHSELNLSSLELGDSALYFCASSTKTGKVYGYTFGSGTRLTVV.